These 16 T cell receptor beta chains were all obtained from the same sample, sequenced in a study of blood T cell repertoires in COVID-19. Profiled with immunoSEQ multiplex PCR; TCRdb holds only in-frame clones, not every one. In the table there are 75,000 to 100,000 clones, approximately 84% of which are singletons. Sequencing was carried out using peripheral blood. These receptors were collected from a man aged 60-69 years with acute or convalescent COVID-19.

This clone occurred a few times. The rearrangement links TRBV3-1 (or the pseudogene TRBV3-2) to TRBJ2-7; TRBD1 aligns across 10 bases. Germline CDR1 is LGHDT and CDR2 is YNNKEL (reference sequence). The CDR3 length is 13 residues. V lost 3 bases to trimming and J lost 7 bases; unmatched junction nucleotides: 3. The CDR3 reads CASSQGQGNEQYF. The CDR3 DNA follows: TGTGCCAGCAGCCAGGGACAGGGGAATGAGCAGTACTTC.

The chain uses TRBV28 and TRBJ1-6; D unresolved. Germline lookup yields CDR1 MDHEN and CDR2 SYDVKM. V lost 10 bases and J 4 bases, leaving 14 bases between the germline ends. The CDR3 runs 14 residues. The DNA of the CDR3 is TGTGCCACCGTTACCCAGGTGTATAATTCACCCCTCCACTTT. Its protein product is CATVTQVYNSPLHF.

CDR3 nucleotide sequence: TGTGCCAGCAGCCAGTCCCTCTTAAGCACAGATACGCAGTATTTT. It is translated as CASSQSLLSTDTQYF. The chain employs TRBV14 and TRBJ2-3; no reliable D call. Germline V gene data show CDR1 as SGHDN and CDR2 as FVKESK. This CDR3 has 15 amino acids. Trimming pared 3 bases from V and 0 bases from J, leaving 10 bases between.

The chain uses TRBV2 and TRBJ2-7, with D possibly TRBD1 on 6 matching bases. Trimming took 1 base from V and 4 from J, leaving 17 bases between them. The CDR3 contains 16 residues. CDR1 and CDR2 (germline): SNHLY, FYNNEI. The CDR3 DNA reads TGTGCCAGCAGTGAAGTGGCCGGGACACAGGGATACGAGCAGTACTTC. Its protein is CASSEVAGTQGYEQYF.

The V call is TRBV7-2, the J call TRBJ1-6; 8 bases line up with TRBD1. Germline V gene lookup returns CDR1 SGHTA and CDR2 FQGNSA. The trim removed 5 bases at V and 2 bases at J, leaving 5 bases unmatched. CDR3 size: 16 residues. CDR3 loop: CASSPRTGTYNSPLHF. CDR3 coding DNA: TGTGCCAGCAGCCCAAGGACAGGGACCTATAATTCACCCCTCCACTTT.

The chain employs TRBV7-3 and TRBJ2-1, with a weak D call TRBD1 (6 bases). The CDR3 extends over 11 amino acids. Germline V gene data show CDR1 as SGHTA and CDR2 as FQGTGA. Trimming took off 2 bases at V and 10 bases at J, with 6 bases between the two ends. CDR3 in amino acids: CASSLGGEQFF. CDR3 coding DNA: TGTGCCAGCAGCTTAGGGGGCGAGCAGTTCTTC.

V gene TRBV9 combines with J gene TRBJ2-2; D remains unclear. Looked up from germline, CDR1 is SGDLS and CDR2 is YYNGEE. The CDR3 length is 14 residues. V was trimmed by 6 bases and J by 5 bases, leaving 14 bases between them. CDR3 sequence: CASKTEYGTGELFF. The DNA of the CDR3 is TGTGCCAGCAAGACGGAGTATGGGACCGGGGAGCTGTTTTTT. The whole variable domain, remainder taken from reference TRBV9 and TRBJ2-2, is DSGVTQTPKHLITATGQRVTLRCSPRSGDLSVYWYQQSLDQGLQFLIQYYNGEERAKGNILERFSAQQFPDLHSELNLSSLELGDSALYFCASKTEYGTGELFFGEGSRLTVL.

V is TRBV10-3 and J is TRBJ2-3, with 7 bases lining up with TRBD1. Germline trimming cut 2 bases from V and 2 bases from J; bases unmatched to any gene: 10. Germline-derived CDR1 and CDR2 are ENHRY and SYGVKD. The CDR3 has 17 residues. This CDR3 is CAISEGPGGMATDTQYF. Here the CDR3 DNA reads TGTGCCATCAGTGAGGGACCAGGGGGAATGGCCACAGATACGCAGTATTTT.

The rearrangement links TRBV25-1 to TRBJ1-6; tentative D call: TRBD1 (5 bases). V lost 2 bases to trimming and J lost 4 bases, with 6 bases between them. Looked up from germline, CDR1 is MGHDK and CDR2 is SYGVNS. The CDR3 has 14 amino acids. The CDR3 coding sequence is TGTGCCAGCAGTGAACAGGGTTATAATTCACCCCTCCACTTT. Protein sequence: CASSEQGYNSPLHF.

The V gene is TRBV29-1, the J gene TRBJ2-3, with 8 bases that match TRBD1. Germline V CDR1 and CDR2: SQVTM, ANQGSEA. Losses at the gene ends were 2 bases for V and 6 bases for J; bases not matched to a gene: 4. CDR3 length: 13 residues. CDR3 DNA: TGCAGCGTTGAACCAGGGGGCCCGGATACGCAGTATTTT. This encodes CSVEPGGPDTQYF.

This chain connects TRBV5-1 to TRBJ2-7, with D uncertain. The CDR3 contains 13 residues. V shed 5 bases and J shed 1 base, with 10 bases lying between them. The germline gives CDR1 SGHRS, CDR2 YFSETQ. DNA of the CDR3: TGCGCCAGCAGTTTCATACTATCCTACGAGCAGTACTTC. It specifies CASSFILSYEQYF. Full variable domain (rest looked up from reference TRBV5-1 and TRBJ2-7): KAGVTQTPRYLIKTRGQQVTLSCSPISGHRSVSWYQQTPGQGLQFLFEYFSETQRNKGNFPGRFSGRQFSNSRSEMNVSTLELGDSALYLCASSFILSYEQYFGPGTRLTVT.

The J gene is TRBJ2-3, the V gene TRBV18; D gene ambiguous. Trimming cost V 2 bases and J 2 bases, with 5 bases left between them. The CDR3 contains 13 residues. CDR1 and CDR2 (germline): KGHSH, LQKENI. The CDR3 DNA sequence: TGTGCCAGCTCACCAGTCTTCACAGATACGCAGTATTTT. It is translated as CASSPVFTDTQYF.

This chain uses TRBV5-1 with TRBJ1-6; 7 bases are a match to TRBD1. CDR1 is SGHRS and CDR2 is YFSETQ in the germline V gene. CDR3 size: 15 residues. Germline trimming cut 4 bases from V and 12 bases from J; bases unmatched to any gene: 13. CDR3 in DNA: TGCGCCAGCAGCATTACCGGGACAGAGGGATTACCCCTCCACTTT. Protein sequence: CASSITGTEGLPLHF.

V usage is TRBV21-1 and J usage is TRBJ2-7; the table's TRBD2 call for D was not verified on the DNA. TRBV21-1 is a pseudogene segment. CDR3 length: 14 amino acids. CDR3 coding DNA: TGTGCCAGCATCCTCGGGAGGGGAGTCTGCGAGCAGTACTTC. Translated, it gives CASILGRGVCEQYF.

This rearrangement joins TRBV20-1 to TRBJ1-4, with D maybe TRBD1 (6 bases). The ends were cut back, 3 bases at V and 5 bases at J, with 13 bases in the middle. The CDR3 sequence is 14 residues long. CDR1 DFQATT and CDR2 SNEGSKA come from the germline V gene (reference sequence). In DNA form, the CDR3 reads TGCAGTGCTAGTACGCAGGGGACCAATGAAAAACTGTTTTTT. This codes for CSASTQGTNEKLFF.

The CDR3 region is CASSLVGGAYNEQFF. The DNA of the CDR3 is TGTGCCAGCAGCTTAGTGGGGGGAGCTTACAATGAGCAGTTCTTC. The rearrangement links TRBV7-2 to TRBJ2-1; perhaps TRBD2 as D (6 bases). V lost 1 base, J lost 4 bases, and 11 bases lay in between. Per the germline V gene, CDR1 is SGHTA and CDR2 is FQGNSA. The CDR3 sequence is 15 residues long.